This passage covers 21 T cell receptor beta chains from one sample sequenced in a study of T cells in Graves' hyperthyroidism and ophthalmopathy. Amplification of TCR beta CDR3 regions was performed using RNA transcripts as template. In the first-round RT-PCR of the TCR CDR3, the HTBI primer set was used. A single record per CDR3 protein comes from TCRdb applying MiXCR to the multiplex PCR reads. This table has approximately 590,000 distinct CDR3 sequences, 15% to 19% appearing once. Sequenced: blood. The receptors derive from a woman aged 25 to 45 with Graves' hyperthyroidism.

The CDR3 DNA reads as TGTGCCACCAGCAGAGATGTACAACATAGCAATCAGCCCCAGCATTTT. Translated: CATSRDVQHSNQPQHF. This chain uses TRBV15 with TRBJ1-5; no firm D call. From germline, CDR1 is LNHNV and CDR2 YYDKDF (reference sequence). Trimming cost V 0 bases and J 0 bases, with 9 bases left between them. CDR3 length: 16 amino acids.

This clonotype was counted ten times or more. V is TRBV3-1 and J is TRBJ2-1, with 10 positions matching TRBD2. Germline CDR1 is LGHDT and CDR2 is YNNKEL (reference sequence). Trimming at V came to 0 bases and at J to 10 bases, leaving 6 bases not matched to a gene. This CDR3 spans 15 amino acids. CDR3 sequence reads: CASSQEAGGSGEQFF. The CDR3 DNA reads TGTGCCAGCAGCCAAGAAGCGGGAGGGTCAGGAGAGCAGTTCTTC.

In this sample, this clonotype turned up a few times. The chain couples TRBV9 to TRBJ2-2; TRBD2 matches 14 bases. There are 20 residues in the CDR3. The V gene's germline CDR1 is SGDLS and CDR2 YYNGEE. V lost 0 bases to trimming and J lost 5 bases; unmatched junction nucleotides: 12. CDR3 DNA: TGTGCCAGCAGCGTAGGTCTAGTGGGACTAGCGGGAGTGTTTACCGGGGAGCTGTTTTTT. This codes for CASSVGLVGLAGVFTGELFF.

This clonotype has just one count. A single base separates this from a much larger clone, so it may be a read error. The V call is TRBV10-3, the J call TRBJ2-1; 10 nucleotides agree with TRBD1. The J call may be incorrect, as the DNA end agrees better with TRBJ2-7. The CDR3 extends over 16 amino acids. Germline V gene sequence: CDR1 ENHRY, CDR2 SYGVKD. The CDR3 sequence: CAISEADRGPYNEQYF. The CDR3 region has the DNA TGTGCCATCAGTGAGGCAGACAGGGGGCCTTACAATGAGCAGTACTTC.

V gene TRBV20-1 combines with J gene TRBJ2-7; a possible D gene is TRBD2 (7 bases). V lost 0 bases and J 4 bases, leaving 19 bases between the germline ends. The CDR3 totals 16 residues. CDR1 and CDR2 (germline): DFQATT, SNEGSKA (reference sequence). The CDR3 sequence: CSARDPSVGGVYEQYF. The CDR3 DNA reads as TGCAGTGCTAGAGATCCATCGGTAGGGGGGGTGTACGAGCAGTACTTC.

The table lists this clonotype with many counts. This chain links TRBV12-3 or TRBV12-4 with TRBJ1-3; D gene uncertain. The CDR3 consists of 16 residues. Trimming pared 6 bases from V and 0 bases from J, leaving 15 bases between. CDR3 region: CASSVPTDRSGNTIYF. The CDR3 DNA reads TGTGCCAGCAGCGTCCCAACAGATCGCTCTGGAAACACCATATATTTT.

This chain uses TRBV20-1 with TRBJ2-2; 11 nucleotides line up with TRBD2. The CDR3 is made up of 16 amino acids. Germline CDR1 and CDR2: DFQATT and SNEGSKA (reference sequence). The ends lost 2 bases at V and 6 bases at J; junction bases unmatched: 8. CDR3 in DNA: TGCAGTGCTAGACCGGGACTAGCGGATCGCCCCGGGGAGCTGTTTTTT. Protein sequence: CSARPGLADRPGELFF.

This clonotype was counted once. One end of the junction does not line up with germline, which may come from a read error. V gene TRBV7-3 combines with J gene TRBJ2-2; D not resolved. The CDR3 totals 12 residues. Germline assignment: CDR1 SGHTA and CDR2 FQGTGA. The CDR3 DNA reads TGTGCCGGCAGCCTTACGTCGGGGGAGCTGTTTTTT. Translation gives CAGSLTSGELFF.

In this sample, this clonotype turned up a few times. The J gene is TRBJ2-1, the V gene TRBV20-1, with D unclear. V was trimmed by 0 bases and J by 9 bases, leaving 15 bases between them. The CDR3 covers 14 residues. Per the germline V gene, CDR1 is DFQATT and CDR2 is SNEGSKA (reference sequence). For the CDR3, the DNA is TGCAGTGCTAGAGATCCCCGGGCCTTCGGTGAGCAGTTCTTC. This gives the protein CSARDPRAFGEQFF.

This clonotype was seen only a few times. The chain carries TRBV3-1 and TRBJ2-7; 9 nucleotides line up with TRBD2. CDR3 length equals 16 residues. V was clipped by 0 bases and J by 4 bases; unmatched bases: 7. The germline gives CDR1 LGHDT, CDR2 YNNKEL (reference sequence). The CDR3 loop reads CASSQDRLAGTYEQYF. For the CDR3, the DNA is TGTGCCAGCAGCCAAGATCGGCTAGCGGGAACATACGAGCAGTACTTC.

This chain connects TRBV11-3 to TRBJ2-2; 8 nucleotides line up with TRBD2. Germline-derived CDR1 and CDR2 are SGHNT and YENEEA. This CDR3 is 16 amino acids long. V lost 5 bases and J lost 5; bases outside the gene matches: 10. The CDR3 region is CASSQSGRVSTGELFF. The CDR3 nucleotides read TGTGCCAGCAGCCAAAGCGGGAGAGTCTCTACCGGGGAGCTGTTTTTT. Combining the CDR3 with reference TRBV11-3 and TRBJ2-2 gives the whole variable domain EAGVVQSPRYKIIEKKQPVAFWCNPISGHNTLYWYLQNLGQGPELLIRYENEEAVDDSQLPKDRFSAERLKGVDSTLKIQPAELGDSAVYLCASSQSGRVSTGELFFGEGSRLTVL.

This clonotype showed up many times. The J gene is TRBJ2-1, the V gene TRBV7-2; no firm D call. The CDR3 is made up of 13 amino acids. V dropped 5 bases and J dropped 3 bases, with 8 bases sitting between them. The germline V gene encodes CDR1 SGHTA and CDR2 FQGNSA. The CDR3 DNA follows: TGTGCCAGCAGCCGCGGACGCTACAATGAGCAGTTCTTC. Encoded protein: CASSRGRYNEQFF.

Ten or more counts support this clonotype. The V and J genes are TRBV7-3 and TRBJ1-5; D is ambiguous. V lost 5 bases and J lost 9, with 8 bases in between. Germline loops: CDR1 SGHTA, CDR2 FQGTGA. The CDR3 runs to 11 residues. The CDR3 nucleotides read TGTGCCAGCAGCCCCCGAGCGCCCCAGCATTTT. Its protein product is CASSPRAPQHF.

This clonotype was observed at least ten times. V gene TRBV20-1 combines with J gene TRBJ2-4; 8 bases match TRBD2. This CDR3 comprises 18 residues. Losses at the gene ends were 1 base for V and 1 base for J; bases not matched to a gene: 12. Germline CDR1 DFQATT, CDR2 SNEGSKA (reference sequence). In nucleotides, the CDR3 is TGCAGTGCTAGAGGAGCTAGCGGGCCGGGGGTTGCCAAAAACATTCAGTACTTC. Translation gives CSARGASGPGVAKNIQYF.

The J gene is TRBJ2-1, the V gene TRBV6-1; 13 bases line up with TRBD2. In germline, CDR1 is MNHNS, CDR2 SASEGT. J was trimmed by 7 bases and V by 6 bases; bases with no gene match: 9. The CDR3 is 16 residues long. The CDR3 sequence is CASSITSGRARNEQFF. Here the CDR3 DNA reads TGTGCCAGCAGCATAACTAGCGGGAGGGCCAGGAATGAGCAGTTCTTC.

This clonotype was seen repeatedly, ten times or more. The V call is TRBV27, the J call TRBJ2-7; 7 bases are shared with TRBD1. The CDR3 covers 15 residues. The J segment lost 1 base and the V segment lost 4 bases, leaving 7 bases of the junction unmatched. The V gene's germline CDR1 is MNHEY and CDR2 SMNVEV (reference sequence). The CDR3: CASSSGGQDSYEQYF. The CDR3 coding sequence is TGTGCCAGCAGTTCAGGGGGTCAGGATTCCTACGAGCAGTACTTC.

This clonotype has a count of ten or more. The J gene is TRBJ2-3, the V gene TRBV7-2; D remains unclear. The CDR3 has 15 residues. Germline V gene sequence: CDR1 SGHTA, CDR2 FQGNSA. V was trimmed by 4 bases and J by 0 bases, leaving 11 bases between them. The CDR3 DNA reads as TGTGCCAGCAGCTACAGCCTCCATAGCACAGATACGCAGTATTTT. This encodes CASSYSLHSTDTQYF.

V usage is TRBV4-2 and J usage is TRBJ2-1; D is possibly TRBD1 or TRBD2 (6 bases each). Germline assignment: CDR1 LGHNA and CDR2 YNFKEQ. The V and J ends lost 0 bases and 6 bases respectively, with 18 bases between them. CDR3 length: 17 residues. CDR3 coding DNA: TGTGCCAGCAGCCAAGATTACAACGGGAGAGGGGGCAATGAGCAGTTCTTC. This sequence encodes CASSQDYNGRGGNEQFF.

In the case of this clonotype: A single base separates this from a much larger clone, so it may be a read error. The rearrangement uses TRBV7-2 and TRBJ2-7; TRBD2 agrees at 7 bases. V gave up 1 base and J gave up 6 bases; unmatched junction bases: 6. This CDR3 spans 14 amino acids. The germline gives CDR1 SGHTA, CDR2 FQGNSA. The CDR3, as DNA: TGTGCCAGCAGCTTAGGCGGGAGAATAGTCGAGCAGTACTTC. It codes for CASSLGGRIVEQYF. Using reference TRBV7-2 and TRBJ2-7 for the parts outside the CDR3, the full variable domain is GAGVSQSPSNKVTEKGKDVELRCDPISGHTALYWYRQSLGQGLEFLIYFQGNSAPDKSGLPSDRFSAERTGGSVSTLTIQRTQQEDSAVYLCASSLGGRIVEQYFGPGTRLTVT.

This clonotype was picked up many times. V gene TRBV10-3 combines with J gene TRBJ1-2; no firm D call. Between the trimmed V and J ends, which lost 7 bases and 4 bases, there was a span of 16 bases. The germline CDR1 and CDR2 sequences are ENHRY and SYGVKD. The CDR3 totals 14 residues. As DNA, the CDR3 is TGTGCCATCACACCGGACGAGGGAATCTATGGCTACACCTTC. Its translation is CAITPDEGIYGYTF.

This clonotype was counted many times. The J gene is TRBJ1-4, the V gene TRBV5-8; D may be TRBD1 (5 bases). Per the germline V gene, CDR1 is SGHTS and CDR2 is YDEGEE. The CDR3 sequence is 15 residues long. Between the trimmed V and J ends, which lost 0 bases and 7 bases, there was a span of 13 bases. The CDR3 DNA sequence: TGTGCCAGCAGCTTGGCCGGAGGGGATGGTGAAAAACTGTTTTTT. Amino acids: CASSLAGGDGEKLFF.